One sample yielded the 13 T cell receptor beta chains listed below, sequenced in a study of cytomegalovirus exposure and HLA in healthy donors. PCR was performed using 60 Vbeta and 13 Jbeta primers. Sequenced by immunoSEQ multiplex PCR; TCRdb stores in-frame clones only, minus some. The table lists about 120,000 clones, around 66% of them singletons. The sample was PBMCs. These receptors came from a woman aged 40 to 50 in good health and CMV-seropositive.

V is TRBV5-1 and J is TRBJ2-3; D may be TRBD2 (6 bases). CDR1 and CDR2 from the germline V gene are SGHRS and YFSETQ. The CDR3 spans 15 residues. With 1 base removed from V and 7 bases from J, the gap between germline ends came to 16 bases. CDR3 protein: CASSLKPERAHTQYF. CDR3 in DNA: TGCGCCAGCAGCTTGAAACCCGAGCGGGCGCATACGCAGTATTTT.

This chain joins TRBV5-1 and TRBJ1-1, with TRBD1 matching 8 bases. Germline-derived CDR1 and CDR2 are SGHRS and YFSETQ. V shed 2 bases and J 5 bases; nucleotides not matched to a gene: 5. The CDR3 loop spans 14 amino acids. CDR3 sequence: CASSLHRQGTEAFF. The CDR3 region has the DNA TGCGCCAGCAGCTTACACAGACAGGGGACTGAAGCTTTCTTT.

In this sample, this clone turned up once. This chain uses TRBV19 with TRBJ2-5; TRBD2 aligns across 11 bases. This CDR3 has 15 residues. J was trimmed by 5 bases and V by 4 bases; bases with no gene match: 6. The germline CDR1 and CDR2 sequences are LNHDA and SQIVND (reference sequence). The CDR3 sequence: CASSKVAGGSETQYF. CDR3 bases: TGTGCCAGTAGTAAGGTAGCGGGGGGGAGCGAGACCCAGTACTTC.

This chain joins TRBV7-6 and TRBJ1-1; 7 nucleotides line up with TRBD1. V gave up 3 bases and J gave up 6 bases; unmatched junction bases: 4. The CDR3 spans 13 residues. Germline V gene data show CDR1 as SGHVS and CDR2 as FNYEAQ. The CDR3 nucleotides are TGTGCCAGCAGCTTCCTCCAGGGGGCTGAAGCTTTCTTT. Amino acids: CASSFLQGAEAFF.

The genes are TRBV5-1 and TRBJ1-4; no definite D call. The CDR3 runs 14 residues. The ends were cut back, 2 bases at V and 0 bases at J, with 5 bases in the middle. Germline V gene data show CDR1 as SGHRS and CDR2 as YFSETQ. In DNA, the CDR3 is TGCGCCAGCAGCTTCACAGCAACTAATGAAAAACTGTTTTTT. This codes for CASSFTATNEKLFF.

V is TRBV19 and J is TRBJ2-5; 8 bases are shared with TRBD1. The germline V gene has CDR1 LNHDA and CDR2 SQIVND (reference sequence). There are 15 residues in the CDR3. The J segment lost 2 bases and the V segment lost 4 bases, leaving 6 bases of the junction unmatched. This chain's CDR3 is CASSKQGGSQETQYF. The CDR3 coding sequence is TGTGCCAGTAGTAAACAGGGGGGCTCACAAGAGACCCAGTACTTC.

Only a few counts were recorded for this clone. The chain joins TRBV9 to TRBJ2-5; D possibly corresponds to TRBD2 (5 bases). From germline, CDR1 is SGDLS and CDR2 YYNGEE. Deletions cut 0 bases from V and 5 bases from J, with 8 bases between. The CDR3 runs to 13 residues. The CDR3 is CASSVEGAETQYF. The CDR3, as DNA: TGTGCCAGCAGCGTAGAGGGAGCGGAGACCCAGTACTTC. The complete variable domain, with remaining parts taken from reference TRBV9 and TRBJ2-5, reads DSGVTQTPKHLITATGQRVTLRCSPRSGDLSVYWYQQSLDQGLQFLIQYYNGEERAKGNILERFSAQQFPDLHSELNLSSLELGDSALYFCASSVEGAETQYFGPGTRLLVL.

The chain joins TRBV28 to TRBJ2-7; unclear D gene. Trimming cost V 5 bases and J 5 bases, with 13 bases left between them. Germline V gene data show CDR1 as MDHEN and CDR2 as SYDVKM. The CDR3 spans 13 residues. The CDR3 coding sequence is TGTGCCAGCAGTACCTTGGGCCCCCACGAGCAGTACTTC. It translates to CASSTLGPHEQYF.

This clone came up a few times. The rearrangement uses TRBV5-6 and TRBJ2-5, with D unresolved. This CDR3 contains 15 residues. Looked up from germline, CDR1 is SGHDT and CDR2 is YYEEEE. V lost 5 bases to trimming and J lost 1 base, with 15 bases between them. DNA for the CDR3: TGTGCCAGCAGACTAAATCCCCGGTTCCAAGAGACCCAGTACTTC. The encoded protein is CASRLNPRFQETQYF.

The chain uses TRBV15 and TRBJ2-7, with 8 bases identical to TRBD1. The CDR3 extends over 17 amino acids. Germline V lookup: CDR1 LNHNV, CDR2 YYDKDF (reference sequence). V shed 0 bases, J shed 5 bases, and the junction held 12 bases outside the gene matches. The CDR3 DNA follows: TGTGCCACCAGCAGAGATGGTCCGGGGACAGGAGTACACGAGCAGTACTTC. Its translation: CATSRDGPGTGVHEQYF.

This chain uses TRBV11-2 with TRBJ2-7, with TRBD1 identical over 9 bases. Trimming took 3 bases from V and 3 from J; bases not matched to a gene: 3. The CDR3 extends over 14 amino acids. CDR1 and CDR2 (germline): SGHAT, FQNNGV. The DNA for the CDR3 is TGTGCCAGCAGCTTCTTGGGACAGGGCTACGAGCAGTACTTC. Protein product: CASSFLGQGYEQYF.

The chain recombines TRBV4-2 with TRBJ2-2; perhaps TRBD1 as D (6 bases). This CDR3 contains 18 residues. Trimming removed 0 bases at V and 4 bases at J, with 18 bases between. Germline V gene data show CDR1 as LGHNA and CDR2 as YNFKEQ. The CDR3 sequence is CASSQDVPGAGGTGELFF. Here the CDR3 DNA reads TGTGCCAGCAGCCAAGATGTGCCAGGGGCCGGTGGCACCGGGGAGCTGTTTTTT.

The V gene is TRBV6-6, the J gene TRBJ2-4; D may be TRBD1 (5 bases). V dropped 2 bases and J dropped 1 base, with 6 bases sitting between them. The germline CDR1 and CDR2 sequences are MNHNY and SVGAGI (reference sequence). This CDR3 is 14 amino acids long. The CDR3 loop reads CASSYAGAKNIQYF. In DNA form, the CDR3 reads TGTGCCAGCAGTTACGCAGGGGCCAAAAACATTCAGTACTTC.